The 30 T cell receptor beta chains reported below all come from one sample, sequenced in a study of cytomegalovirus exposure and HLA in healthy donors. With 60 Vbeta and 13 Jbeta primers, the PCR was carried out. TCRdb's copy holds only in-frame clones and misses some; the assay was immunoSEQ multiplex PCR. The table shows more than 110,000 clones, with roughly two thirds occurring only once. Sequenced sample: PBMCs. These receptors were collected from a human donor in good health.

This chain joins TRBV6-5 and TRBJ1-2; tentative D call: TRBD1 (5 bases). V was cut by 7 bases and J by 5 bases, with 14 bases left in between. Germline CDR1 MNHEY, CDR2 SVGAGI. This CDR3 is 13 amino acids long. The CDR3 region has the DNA TGTGCCAGCACCCTCTTTTCAGGGTATGGCTACACCTTC. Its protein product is CASTLFSGYGYTF.

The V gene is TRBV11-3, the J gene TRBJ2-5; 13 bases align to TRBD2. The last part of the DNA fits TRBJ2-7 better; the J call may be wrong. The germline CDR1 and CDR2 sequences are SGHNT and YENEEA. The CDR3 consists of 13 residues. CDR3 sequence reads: CASGLAGDYEQYF. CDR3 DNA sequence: TGTGCCAGCGGACTAGCGGGAGACTACGAGCAGTACTTC.

DNA for the CDR3: TGTGCCAGCAGCCCAAACAGGTATGGAGCTTTCTTT. This gives the protein CASSPNRYGAFF. This rearrangement joins TRBV11-3 to TRBJ1-1; tentative D call: TRBD1 (5 bases). This CDR3 region has 12 residues. Germline CDR1 SGHNT, CDR2 YENEEA. Between the trimmed V and J ends, which lost 5 bases and 10 bases, there was a span of 14 bases.

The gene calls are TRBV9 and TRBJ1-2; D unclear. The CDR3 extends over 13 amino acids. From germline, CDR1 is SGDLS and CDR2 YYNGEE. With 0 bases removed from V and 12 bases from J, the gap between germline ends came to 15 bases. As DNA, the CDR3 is TGTGCCAGCAGCGTAGATGGGGTAGAGGGCCACACCTTC. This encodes CASSVDGVEGHTF.

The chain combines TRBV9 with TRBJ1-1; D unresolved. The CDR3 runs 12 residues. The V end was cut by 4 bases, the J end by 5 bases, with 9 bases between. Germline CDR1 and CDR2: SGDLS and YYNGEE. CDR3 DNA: TGTGCCAGCAGCCCAGGAAGTACTGAAGCTTTCTTT. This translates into CASSPGSTEAFF. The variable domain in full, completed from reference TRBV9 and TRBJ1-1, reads DSGVTQTPKHLITATGQRVTLRCSPRSGDLSVYWYQQSLDQGLQFLIQYYNGEERAKGNILERFSAQQFPDLHSELNLSSLELGDSALYFCASSPGSTEAFFGQGTRLTVV.

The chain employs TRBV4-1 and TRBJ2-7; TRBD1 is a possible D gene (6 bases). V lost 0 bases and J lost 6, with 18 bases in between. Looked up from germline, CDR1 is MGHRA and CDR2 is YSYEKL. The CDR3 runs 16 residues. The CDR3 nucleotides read TGCGCCAGCAGCCAAGATTTAAGCCTAGCCAGGGGCGAGCAGTACTTC. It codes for CASSQDLSLARGEQYF.

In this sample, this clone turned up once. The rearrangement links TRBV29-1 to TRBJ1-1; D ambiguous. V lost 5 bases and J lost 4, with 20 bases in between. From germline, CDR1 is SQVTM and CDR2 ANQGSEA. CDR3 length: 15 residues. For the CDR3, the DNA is TGCAGCGTTTTCGGCCCCGGGGATAGGGTCACTGAAGCTTTCTTT. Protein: CSVFGPGDRVTEAFF. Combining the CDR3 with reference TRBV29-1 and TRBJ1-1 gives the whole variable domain SAVISQKPSRDICQRGTSLTIQCQVDSQVTMMFWYRQQPGQSLTLIATANQGSEATYESGFVIDKFPISRPNLTFSTLTVSNMSPEDSSIYLCSVFGPGDRVTEAFFGQGTRLTVV.

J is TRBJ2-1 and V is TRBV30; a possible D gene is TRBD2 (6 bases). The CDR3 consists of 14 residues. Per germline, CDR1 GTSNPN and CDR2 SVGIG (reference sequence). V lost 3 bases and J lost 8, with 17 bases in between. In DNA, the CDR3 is TGTGCCTGGAGCGACCTAGCGCCACTCGATGAGCAGTTCTTC. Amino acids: CAWSDLAPLDEQFF.

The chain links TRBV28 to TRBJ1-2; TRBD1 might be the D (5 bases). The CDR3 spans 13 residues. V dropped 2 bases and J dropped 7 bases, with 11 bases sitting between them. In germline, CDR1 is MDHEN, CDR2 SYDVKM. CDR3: CASSLGRARGYTF. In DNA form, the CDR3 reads TGTGCCAGCAGTTTAGGCAGGGCCCGTGGCTACACCTTC.

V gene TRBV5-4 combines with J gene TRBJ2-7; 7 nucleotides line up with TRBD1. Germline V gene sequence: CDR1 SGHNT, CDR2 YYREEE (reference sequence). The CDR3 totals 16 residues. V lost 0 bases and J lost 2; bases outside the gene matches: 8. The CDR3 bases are TGTGCCAGCAGCTTGGCCAGGGGGACGGACACCTACGAGCAGTACTTC. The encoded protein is CASSLARGTDTYEQYF.

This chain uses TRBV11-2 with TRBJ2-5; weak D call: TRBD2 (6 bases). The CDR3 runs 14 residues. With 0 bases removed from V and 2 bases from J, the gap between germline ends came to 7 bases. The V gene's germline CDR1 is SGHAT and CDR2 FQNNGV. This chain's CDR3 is CASSLDGGQETQYF. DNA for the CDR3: TGTGCCAGCAGCTTAGATGGAGGGCAAGAGACCCAGTACTTC. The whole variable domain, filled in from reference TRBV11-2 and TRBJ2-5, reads EAGVAQSPRYKIIEKRQSVAFWCNPISGHATLYWYQQILGQGPKLLIQFQNNGVVDDSQLPKDRFSAERLKGVDSTLKIQPAKLEDSAVYLCASSLDGGQETQYFGPGTRLLVL.

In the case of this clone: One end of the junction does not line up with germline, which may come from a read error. DNA for the CDR3: TGTGCCAGCACGTTCAGGGGCGGGGGGCTGTTTTTT. It is translated as CASTFRGGGLFF. This chain connects TRBV2 to TRBJ2-2; D is possibly TRBD2 (7 bases). Germline CDR1 is SNHLY and CDR2 is FYNNEI. The length of the CDR3 is 12 residues.

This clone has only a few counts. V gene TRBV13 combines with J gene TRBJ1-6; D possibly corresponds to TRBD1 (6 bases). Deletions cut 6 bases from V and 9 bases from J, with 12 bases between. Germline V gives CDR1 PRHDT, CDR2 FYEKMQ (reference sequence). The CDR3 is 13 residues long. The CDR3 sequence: CASRETGISPLHF. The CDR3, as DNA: TGTGCCAGCAGAGAAACAGGGATTTCACCCCTCCACTTT.

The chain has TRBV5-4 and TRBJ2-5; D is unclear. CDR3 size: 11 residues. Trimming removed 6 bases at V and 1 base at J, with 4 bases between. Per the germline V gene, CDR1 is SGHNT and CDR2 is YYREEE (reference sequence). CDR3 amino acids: CASNSQETQYF. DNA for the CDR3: TGTGCCAGCAACAGCCAAGAGACCCAGTACTTC.

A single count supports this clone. The chain's CDR3 is CASSPDSNYNSPLHF. The DNA of the CDR3 is TGTGCCAGCTCACCAGACAGCAACTATAATTCACCCCTCCACTTT. The chain recombines TRBV18 with TRBJ1-6; TRBD1 might be the D (5 bases). Germline CDR1 is KGHSH and CDR2 is LQKENI. V gave up 2 bases and J gave up 3 bases, with 8 bases separating them. This CDR3 is 15 amino acids long.

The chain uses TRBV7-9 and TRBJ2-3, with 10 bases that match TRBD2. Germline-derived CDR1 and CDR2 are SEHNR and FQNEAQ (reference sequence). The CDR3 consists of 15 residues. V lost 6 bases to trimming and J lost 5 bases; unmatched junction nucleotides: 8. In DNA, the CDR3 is TGTGCCAGCAGTAAACCCCTAGCGGGGGAAGATACGCAGTATTTT. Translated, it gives CASSKPLAGEDTQYF.

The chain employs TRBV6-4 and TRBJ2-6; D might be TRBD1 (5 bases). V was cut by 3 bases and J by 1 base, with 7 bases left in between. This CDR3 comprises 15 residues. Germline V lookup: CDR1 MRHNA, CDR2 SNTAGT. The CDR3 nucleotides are TGTGCCAGCAGTGATAAGGGGTCTGGGGCCAACGTCCTGACTTTC. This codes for CASSDKGSGANVLTF.

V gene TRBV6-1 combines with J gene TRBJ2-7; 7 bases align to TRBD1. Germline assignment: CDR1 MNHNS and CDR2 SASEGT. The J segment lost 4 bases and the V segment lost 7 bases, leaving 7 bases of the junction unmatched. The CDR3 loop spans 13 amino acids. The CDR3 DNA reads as TGTGCCAGCACGGGGACAGAGACATACGAGCAGTACTTC. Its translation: CASTGTETYEQYF.

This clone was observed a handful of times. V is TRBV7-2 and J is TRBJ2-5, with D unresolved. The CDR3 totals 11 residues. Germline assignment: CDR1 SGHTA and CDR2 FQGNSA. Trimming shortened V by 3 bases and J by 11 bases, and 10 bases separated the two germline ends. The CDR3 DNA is TGTGCCAGCAGCTTCTCGTCGTCTCAGTACTTC. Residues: CASSFSSSQYF.

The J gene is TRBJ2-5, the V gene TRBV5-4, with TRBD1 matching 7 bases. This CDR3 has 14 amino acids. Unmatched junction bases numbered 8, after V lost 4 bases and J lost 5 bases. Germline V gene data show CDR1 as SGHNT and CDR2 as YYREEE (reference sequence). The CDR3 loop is CASSIRQGVETQYF. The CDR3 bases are TGTGCCAGCAGCATCAGACAGGGCGTGGAGACCCAGTACTTC.

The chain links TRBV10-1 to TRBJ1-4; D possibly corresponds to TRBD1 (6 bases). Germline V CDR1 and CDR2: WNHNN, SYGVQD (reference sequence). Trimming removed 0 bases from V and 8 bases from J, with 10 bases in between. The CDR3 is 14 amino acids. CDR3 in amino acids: CASSESRGGEKLFF. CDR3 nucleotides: TGCGCCAGCAGTGAGTCGAGGGGGGGAGAAAAACTGTTTTTT.

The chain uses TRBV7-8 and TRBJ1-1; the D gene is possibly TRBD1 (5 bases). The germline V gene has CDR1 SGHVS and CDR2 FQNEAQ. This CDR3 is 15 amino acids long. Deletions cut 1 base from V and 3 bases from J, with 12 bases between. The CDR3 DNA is TGTGCCAGCAGCTTAGATCAGGGTTATGACACTGAAGCTTTCTTT. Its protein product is CASSLDQGYDTEAFF.

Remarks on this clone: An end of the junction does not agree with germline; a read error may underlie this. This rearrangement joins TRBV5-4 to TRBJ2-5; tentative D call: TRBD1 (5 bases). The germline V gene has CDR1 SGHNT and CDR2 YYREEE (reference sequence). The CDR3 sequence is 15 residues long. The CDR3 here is CASSFGADFGVQLDF. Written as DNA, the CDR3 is TGTGCCAGCAGCTTTGGGGCCGATTTTGGCGTGCAGCTCGACTTC.

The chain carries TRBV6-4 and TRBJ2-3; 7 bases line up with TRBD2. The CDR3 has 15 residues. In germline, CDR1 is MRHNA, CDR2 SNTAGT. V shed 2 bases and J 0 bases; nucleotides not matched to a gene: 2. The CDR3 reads CASSDEAGSTDTQYF. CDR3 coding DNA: TGTGCCAGCAGTGACGAAGCGGGGAGCACAGATACGCAGTATTTT.

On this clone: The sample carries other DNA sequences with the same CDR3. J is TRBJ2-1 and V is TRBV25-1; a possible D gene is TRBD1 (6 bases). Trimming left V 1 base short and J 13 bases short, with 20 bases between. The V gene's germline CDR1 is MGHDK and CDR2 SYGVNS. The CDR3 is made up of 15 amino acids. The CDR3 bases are TGTGCCAGCAGTGAATCTTCTTTATCAACAGGGCAACAGTTCTTC. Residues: CASSESSLSTGQQFF.

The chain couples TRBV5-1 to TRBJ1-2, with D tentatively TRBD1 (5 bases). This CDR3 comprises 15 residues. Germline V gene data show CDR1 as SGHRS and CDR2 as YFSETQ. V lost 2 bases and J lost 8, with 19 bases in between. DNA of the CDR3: TGCGCCAGCAGCTTCCGGCAGGGTACGTCCTCCGGCTACACCTTC. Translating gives CASSFRQGTSSGYTF.

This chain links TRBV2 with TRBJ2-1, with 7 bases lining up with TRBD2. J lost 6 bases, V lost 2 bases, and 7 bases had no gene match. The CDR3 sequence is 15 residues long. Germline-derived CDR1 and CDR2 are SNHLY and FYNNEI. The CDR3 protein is CASSEWSGIPNEQFF. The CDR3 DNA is TGTGCCAGCAGTGAATGGAGCGGGATCCCCAATGAGCAGTTCTTC.

The CDR3 region has the DNA TGTGCCAGCAGACCTACTAGCGAGAGCTCCTACAATGAGCAGTTCTTC. Protein: CASRPTSESSYNEQFF. The J gene is TRBJ2-1, the V gene TRBV7-9, with 7 bases aligning to TRBD2. This CDR3 spans 16 amino acids. Germline V gene sequence: CDR1 SEHNR, CDR2 FQNEAQ (reference sequence). With V trimmed by 6 bases and J by 0 bases, 8 bases remained unmatched.

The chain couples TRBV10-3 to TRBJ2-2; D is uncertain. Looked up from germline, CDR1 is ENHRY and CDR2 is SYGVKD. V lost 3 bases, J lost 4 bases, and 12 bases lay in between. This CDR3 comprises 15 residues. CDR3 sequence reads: CAISEPHSSTGELFF. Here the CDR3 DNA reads TGTGCCATCAGTGAACCCCACTCCTCCACCGGGGAGCTGTTTTTT.

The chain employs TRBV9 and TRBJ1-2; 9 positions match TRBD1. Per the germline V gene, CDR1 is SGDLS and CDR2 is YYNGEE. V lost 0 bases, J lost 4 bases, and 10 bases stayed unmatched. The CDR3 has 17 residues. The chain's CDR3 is CASSVGFTGGWSYGYTF. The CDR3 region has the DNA TGTGCCAGCAGCGTAGGGTTCACAGGGGGCTGGAGCTATGGCTACACCTTC.